The 12 T cell receptor beta chains listed next were all sequenced from one sample in a study of blood T cell repertoires in COVID-19. Sequencing was performed with immunoSEQ multiplex PCR; in TCRdb, only in-frame clones are kept and a portion is missing. The sample includes approximately 330,000 clones, nearly 90% of them seen just once. The sample comprised PBMCs or T cells enriched from blood (not recorded which). These receptors all stem from a woman aged 25 to 39 who had recovered from COVID-19.

The rearrangement links TRBV3-1 (or the pseudogene TRBV3-2) to TRBJ1-1; TRBD1 agrees at 8 bases. This CDR3 is 20 amino acids long. The V segment lost 0 bases and the J segment 1 base; nucleotides outside the gene matches: 16. The germline CDR1 and CDR2 sequences are LGHDT and YNNKEL (reference sequence). The CDR3 DNA follows: TGTGCCAGCAGCCAAGATCGAGTCCCTCGGGCAGGGGGCGGGAACACTGAAGCTTTCTTT. Protein sequence: CASSQDRVPRAGGGNTEAFF.

The V gene is TRBV7-9, the J gene TRBJ2-7; D is possibly TRBD1 (5 bases). V lost 5 bases to trimming and J lost 3 bases, with 11 bases between them. Germline CDR1 reads SEHNR; CDR2 reads FQNEAQ (reference sequence). The CDR3 totals 13 residues. CDR3 sequence: CASSGHVVYEQYF. The DNA for the CDR3 is TGTGCCAGCAGCGGACACGTCGTCTACGAGCAGTACTTC.

The chain recombines TRBV14 with TRBJ2-7; 7 nucleotides line up with TRBD1. CDR1 and CDR2 (germline): SGHDN, FVKESK. This CDR3 is built from 14 residues. V lost 5 bases, J lost 3 bases, and 7 bases stayed unmatched. CDR3 in DNA: TGTGCCAGCAGCGACAGGGTCGGGGTCTACGAGCAGTACTTC. Translated, it gives CASSDRVGVYEQYF.

The rearrangement links TRBV19 to TRBJ1-1; tentatively, D is TRBD1 (5 bases). The CDR3 consists of 14 residues. V lost 7 bases and J lost 1, with 13 bases in between. CDR1 is LNHDA, CDR2 SQIVND, per germline (reference sequence). The CDR3 DNA sequence: TGTGCCAGTAAAGGGGATTCGGGGAACACTGAAGCTTTCTTT. Protein: CASKGDSGNTEAFF.

V is TRBV6-4 and J is TRBJ1-5; no clear D. CDR1 MRHNA and CDR2 SNTAGT come from the germline V gene. V was trimmed by 5 bases and J by 2 bases, leaving 10 bases between them. The CDR3 sequence is 14 residues long. CDR3 sequence reads: CASSTEFGNQPQHF. The CDR3 coding sequence is TGTGCCAGCAGTACAGAGTTCGGCAATCAGCCCCAGCATTTT.

V and J are TRBV30 and TRBJ1-2; a weak D match, TRBD1 (5 bases). The CDR3 runs to 13 residues. The germline V gene encodes CDR1 GTSNPN and CDR2 SVGIG (reference sequence). V was shortened by 1 base and J by 6 bases, with 12 bases between the two germline ends. CDR3 nucleotides: TGTGCCTGGAGTGGCAGGGTCTTGGATGGCTACACCTTC. It translates to CAWSGRVLDGYTF.

This rearrangement joins TRBV9 to TRBJ1-4, with D hard to call. The V end lost 1 base, the J end lost 8 bases, and 21 bases lay between the germline ends. The CDR3 extends over 17 amino acids. Germline V gene data show CDR1 as SGDLS and CDR2 as YYNGEE. CDR3 DNA: TGTGCCAGCAGCGTACGAAGTTACGGGAGCACCAAGGAAAAACTGTTTTTT. Translating gives CASSVRSYGSTKEKLFF.

This chain connects TRBV11-2 to TRBJ1-2; D not certain. The germline CDR1 and CDR2 sequences are SGHAT and FQNNGV. The CDR3 length is 12 residues. V shed 1 base and J shed 8 bases, with 8 bases lying between them. The CDR3 here is CASSLGRRGYTF. DNA for the CDR3: TGTGCCAGCAGCTTAGGCAGGAGGGGCTACACCTTC.

This chain uses TRBV19 with TRBJ2-7, with D unclear. The CDR3 has 15 residues. Per germline, CDR1 LNHDA and CDR2 SQIVND (reference sequence). V shed 4 bases and J shed 2 bases, with 15 bases lying between them. CDR3: CASSTLSRLPYEQYF. CDR3 coding DNA: TGTGCCAGTAGTACCCTTTCGAGACTCCCCTACGAGCAGTACTTC.

The chain recombines TRBV6-2 or TRBV6-3 with TRBJ1-5, with D hard to call. Germline-derived CDR1 and CDR2 are MNHEY and SVGEGT. Trimming pared 2 bases from V and 0 bases from J, leaving 20 bases between. This CDR3 has 19 amino acids. CDR3 sequence reads: CASSYPVWTGDISNQPQHF. The DNA for the CDR3 is TGTGCCAGCAGTTACCCCGTTTGGACTGGCGATATTAGCAATCAGCCCCAGCATTTT.

The chain combines TRBV13 with TRBJ2-1, with unresolved D. The CDR3 has 15 residues. In germline, CDR1 is PRHDT, CDR2 FYEKMQ (reference sequence). Trimming pared 7 bases from V and 6 bases from J, leaving 19 bases between. CDR3 DNA: TGTGCCAGCACCCTCTATTCGGGTGGGTCCAATGAGCAGTTCTTC. Protein: CASTLYSGGSNEQFF.

The genes are TRBV5-5 and TRBJ1-1; D not certain. Per germline, CDR1 SGHKS and CDR2 YYEKEE (reference sequence). The CDR3 is 12 amino acids. Trimming shortened V by 0 bases and J by 6 bases, and 6 bases separated the two germline ends. The CDR3 here is CASSLGRPEAFF. As DNA, the CDR3 is TGTGCCAGCAGCTTGGGGAGGCCTGAAGCTTTCTTT. The variable domain in full, completed from reference TRBV5-5 and TRBJ1-1, reads DAGVTQSPTHLIKTRGQQVTLRCSPISGHKSVSWYQQVLGQGPQFIFQYYEKEERGRGNFPDRFSARQFPNYSSELNVNALLLGDSALYLCASSLGRPEAFFGQGTRLTVV.